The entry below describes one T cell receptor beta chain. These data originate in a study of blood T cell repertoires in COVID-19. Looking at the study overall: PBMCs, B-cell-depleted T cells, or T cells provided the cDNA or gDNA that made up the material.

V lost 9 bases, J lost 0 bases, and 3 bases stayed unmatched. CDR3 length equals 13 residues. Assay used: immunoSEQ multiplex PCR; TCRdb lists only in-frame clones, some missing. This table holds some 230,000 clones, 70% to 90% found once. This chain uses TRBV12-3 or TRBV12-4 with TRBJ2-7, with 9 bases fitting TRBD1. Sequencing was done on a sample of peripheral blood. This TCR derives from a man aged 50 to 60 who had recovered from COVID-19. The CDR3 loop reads CASRTGDSYEQYF. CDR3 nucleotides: TGTGCCAGTCGGACAGGGGACTCCTACGAGCAGTACTTC.